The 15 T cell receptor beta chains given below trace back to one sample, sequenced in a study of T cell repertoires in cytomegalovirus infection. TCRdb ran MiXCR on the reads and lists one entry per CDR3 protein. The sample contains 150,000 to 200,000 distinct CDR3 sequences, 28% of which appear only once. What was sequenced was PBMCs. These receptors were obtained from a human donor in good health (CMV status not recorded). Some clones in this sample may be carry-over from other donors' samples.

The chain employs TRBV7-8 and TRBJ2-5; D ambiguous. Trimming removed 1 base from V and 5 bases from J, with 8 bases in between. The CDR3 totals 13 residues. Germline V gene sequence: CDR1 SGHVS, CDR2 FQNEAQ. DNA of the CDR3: TGTGCCAGCAGCTTAGTTTTAGGGGAGACCCAGTACTTC. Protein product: CASSLVLGETQYF.

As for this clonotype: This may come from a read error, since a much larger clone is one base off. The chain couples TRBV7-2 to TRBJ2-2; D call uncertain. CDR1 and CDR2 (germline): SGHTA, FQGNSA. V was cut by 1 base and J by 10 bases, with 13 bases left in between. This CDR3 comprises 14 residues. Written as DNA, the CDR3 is TGTGCCAGCAGCTTAGACAGAGCTGTCGAGGAGCTGTTTTTT. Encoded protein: CASSLDRAVEELFF.

The CDR3 DNA reads TGTGCCAGCAGCCCTGGGGGGGCCAGCTCCTACAATGAGCAGTTCTTC. Translation gives CASSPGGASSYNEQFF. The V call is TRBV27, the J call TRBJ2-1, with a possible D match to TRBD2 (7 bases). Germline-derived CDR1 and CDR2 are MNHEY and SMNVEV (reference sequence). CDR3 length: 16 amino acids. Deletions cut 6 bases from V and 0 bases from J, with 15 bases between.

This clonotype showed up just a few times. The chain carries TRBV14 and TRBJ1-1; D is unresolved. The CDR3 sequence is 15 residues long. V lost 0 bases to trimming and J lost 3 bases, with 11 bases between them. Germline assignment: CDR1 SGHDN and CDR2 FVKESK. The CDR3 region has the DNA TGTGCCAGCAGCCAAGAACCCGCGAGGGACACTGAAGCTTTCTTT. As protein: CASSQEPARDTEAFF.

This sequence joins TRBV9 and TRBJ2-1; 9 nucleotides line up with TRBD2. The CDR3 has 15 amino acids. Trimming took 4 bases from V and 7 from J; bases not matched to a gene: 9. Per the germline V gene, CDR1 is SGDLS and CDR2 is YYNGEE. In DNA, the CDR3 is TGTGCCAGCAGCTTCGGGGCGGGGGGGCATAATGAGCAGTTCTTC. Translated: CASSFGAGGHNEQFF. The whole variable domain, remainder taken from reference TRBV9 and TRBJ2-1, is DSGVTQTPKHLITATGQRVTLRCSPRSGDLSVYWYQQSLDQGLQFLIQYYNGEERAKGNILERFSAQQFPDLHSELNLSSLELGDSALYFCASSFGAGGHNEQFFGPGTRLTVL.

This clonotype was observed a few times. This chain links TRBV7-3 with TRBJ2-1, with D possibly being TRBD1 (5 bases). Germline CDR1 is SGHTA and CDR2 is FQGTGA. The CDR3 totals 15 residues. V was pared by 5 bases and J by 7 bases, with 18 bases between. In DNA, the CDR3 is TGTGCCAGCAGCCCCCGGCGATCAGGGTGGAATGAGCAGTTCTTC. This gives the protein CASSPRRSGWNEQFF.

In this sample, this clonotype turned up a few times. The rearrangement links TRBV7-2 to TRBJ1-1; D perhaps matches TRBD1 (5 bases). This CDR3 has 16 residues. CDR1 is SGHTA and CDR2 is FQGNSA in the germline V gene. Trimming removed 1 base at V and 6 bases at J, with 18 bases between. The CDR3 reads CASSLVVGGEQAEAFF. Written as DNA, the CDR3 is TGTGCCAGCAGCTTAGTGGTAGGTGGGGAACAGGCTGAAGCTTTCTTT.

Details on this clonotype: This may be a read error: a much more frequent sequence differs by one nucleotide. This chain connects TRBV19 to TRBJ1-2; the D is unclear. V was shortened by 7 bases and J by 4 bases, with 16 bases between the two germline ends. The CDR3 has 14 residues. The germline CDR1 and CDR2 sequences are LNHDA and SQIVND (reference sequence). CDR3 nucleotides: TGTGCCAGTACCCCGGCACAGTTAAGCTATGGCTACACCTTC. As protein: CASTPAQLSYGYTF.

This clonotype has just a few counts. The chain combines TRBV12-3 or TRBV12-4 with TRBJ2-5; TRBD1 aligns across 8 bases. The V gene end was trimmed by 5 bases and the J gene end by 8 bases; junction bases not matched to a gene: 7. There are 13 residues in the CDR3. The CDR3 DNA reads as TGTGCCAGCAGTCCCTCGACAGGGGCCACCCAGTACTTC. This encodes CASSPSTGATQYF.

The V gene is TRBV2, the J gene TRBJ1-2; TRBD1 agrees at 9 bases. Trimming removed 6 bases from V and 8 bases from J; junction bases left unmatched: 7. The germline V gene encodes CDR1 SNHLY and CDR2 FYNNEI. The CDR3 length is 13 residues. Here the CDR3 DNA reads TGTGCCAGCAGAGCCGGGACAGGGTCCGGCTACACCTTC. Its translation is CASRAGTGSGYTF.

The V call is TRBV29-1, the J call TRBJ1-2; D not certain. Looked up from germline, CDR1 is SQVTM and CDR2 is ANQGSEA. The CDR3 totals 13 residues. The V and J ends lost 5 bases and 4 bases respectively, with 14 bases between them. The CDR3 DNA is TGCAGCGTTAGCGGCCGCCTAGTCTATGGCTACACCTTC. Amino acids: CSVSGRLVYGYTF.

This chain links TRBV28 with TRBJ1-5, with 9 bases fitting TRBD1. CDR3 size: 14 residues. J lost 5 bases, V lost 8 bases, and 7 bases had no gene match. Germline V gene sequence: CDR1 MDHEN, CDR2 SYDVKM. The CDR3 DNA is TGTGCCAGCCTGGGGACAGGGACTTATCAGCCCCAGCATTTT. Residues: CASLGTGTYQPQHF.

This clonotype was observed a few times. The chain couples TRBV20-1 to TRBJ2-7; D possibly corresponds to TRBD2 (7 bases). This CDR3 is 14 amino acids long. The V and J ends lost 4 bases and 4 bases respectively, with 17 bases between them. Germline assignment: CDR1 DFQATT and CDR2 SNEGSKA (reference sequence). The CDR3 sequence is CSATGWGGFYEQYF. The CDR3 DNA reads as TGCAGTGCTACCGGGTGGGGGGGCTTTTACGAGCAGTACTTC.

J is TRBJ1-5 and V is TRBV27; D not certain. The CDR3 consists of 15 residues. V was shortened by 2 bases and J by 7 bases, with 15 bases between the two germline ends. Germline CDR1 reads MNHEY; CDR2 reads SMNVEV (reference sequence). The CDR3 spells CASSLQGLRHQPQHF. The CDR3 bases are TGTGCCAGCAGTTTACAAGGCCTCAGGCACCAGCCCCAGCATTTT.

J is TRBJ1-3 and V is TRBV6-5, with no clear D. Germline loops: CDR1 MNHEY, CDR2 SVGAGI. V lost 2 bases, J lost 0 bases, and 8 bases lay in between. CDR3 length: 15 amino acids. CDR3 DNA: TGTGCCAGCAGTTACGACCCAGTCTCTGGAAACACCATATATTTT. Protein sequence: CASSYDPVSGNTIYF.